This T cell receptor (beta chain) emerged from a study of cytomegalovirus exposure and HLA in healthy donors. Study-level background: Earlier work reported some 110 million unique TCR beta sequences from roughly 180 million T cells. Findings of the study overall: Presence/absence analyses rested on an assumption that sequencing depth was roughly uniform across donors.

Comment on this clone: Its antigen is as yet unknown.

Amplification used 60 Vbeta primers and 13 Jbeta primers. This table comes from immunoSEQ multiplex PCR, and its TCRdb copy is limited to in-frame clones, with some not included. The repertoire has under 100,000 clones, around 10% of them found once; the top ten carry approximately 23%. The specimen was PBMCs. This receptor was taken from a man in his fifties or sixties in good health and CMV-seropositive.

CDR3 loop: CAISESKAQNIQYF. The CDR3 nucleotides are TGTGCCATCAGTGAGTCGAAAGCGCAAAACATTCAGTACTTC. V is TRBV10-3 and J is TRBJ2-4; D unclear. Trimming stripped 0 bases from V and 5 bases from J, with 8 bases between. The CDR3 is 14 amino acids. Germline V CDR1 and CDR2: ENHRY, SYGVKD.